The rows below give T cell receptor beta chains drawn from one sample of a study of T cells expressing NK-cell markers. TCRdb re-called the 5' RACE reads; every CDR3 protein appears as one record, without DNA. The clone table shows roughly 280,000 distinct CDR3 sequences, with the ten largest holding 0.39%. Specimen: blood T cells: a sorted CD56 or NKG2C T cell subset, CD4+ or CD8+ T cells, or bulk PBMC T cells (not recorded which). These receptors all come from a man younger than 35 in good health. Each CDR3 is given with its conserved first and last residue.

V gene	J gene	CDR3 protein
TRBV12-3/TRBV12-4	TRBJ1-2	CASSSSGTGFYGYTF
TRBV4-3	TRBJ2-1	CASSQEGTSGWGTRGDEQFF
TRBV7-2	TRBJ2-3	CASSYPSWGTSTDTQYF
TRBV12-3/TRBV12-4	TRBJ2-3	CASSWTSLGDTQYF
TRBV4-3	TRBJ1-2	CASSQDLRDPANYGYTF
TRBV6-5	TRBJ2-3	CASSYRRSGTDTQYF
TRBV20-1	TRBJ2-2	CSAAGGPVVGELFF
TRBV29-1	TRBJ2-3	CSVDGPSGTDTQYF
TRBV20-1	TRBJ1-1	CSAQRDRGLSEAFF
TRBV7-3	TRBJ1-1	CASSSTMNTEAFF
TRBV19	TRBJ2-7	CASSIGGTGGDEQYF
TRBV20-1	TRBJ1-4	CSARDPLSVSNEKLFF
TRBV5-4	TRBJ2-2	CASSSRETGELFF
TRBV20-1	TRBJ1-5	CSAPGTGMRQPQHF
TRBV12-3/TRBV12-4	TRBJ2-1	CASRDRVERGEQFF
TRBV28	TRBJ2-5	CASQREETQYF
TRBV6-1	TRBJ2-5	CASTQRRTIKETQYF
TRBV11-2	TRBJ1-1	CASSTSTNQNTEAFF
TRBV10-3	TRBJ2-6	CAISRSAGSGANVLTF
TRBV14	TRBJ2-4	CASSHRDRGFYVKNIQYF